This T cell receptor (beta chain) was observed in a study of T cells in Graves' hyperthyroidism and ophthalmopathy. CDR1 and CDR2 from the germline V gene are MNHNS and SASEGT. CDR3 length: 15 amino acids. Losses at the gene ends were 5 bases for V and 8 bases for J; bases not matched to a gene: 8. This clonotype was seen at least ten times. Its specificity is not known. Study conclusions and caveats: Most clonotypes expanded in the thyroid (above 0.001) were also present in blood. By a 13 V-J model, ophthalmopathy was set apart from stable hyperthyroidism.

Those with hyperthyroidism were 18 to 65 years old, newly diagnosed, and ill for under 2 months. RNA transcripts provided the source from which TCR beta CDR3 regions were amplified. Primed by the HTBI set, a first-round RT-PCR was run on the TCR CDR3. MiXCR, run by TCRdb on the multiplex PCR reads, gives a single entry per CDR3 protein. The profile shows a few hundred thousand distinct CDR3 sequences, 13% to 15% of them singletons. The genes are TRBV6-1 and TRBJ2-1, with TRBD2 matching 11 bases. Input material: blood. This receptor was obtained from a woman younger than 35 with Graves' hyperthyroidism. CDR3 region: CASSYRLAGGYEQFF. CDR3 sequence (DNA): TGTGCCAGCAGTTATAGGCTAGCGGGAGGTTATGAGCAGTTCTTC.